The 22 T cell receptor beta chains listed next were all sequenced from one sample in a study of patients and donors after allogeneic stem cell transplantation. TCRdb used MiXCR to reprocess the RT-PCR reads, holding one entry per CDR3 protein. The data show roughly 250,000 distinct CDR3 sequences, roughly 13% seen once. Sequenced input: blood, either unsorted or a sorted T cell fraction (not recorded which). The receptors were gathered from a human donor who was either an allogeneic HSCT recipient or a stem cell or donor lymphocyte infusion donor (not recorded which). It is not recorded whose cells these are; they may come from a transplant donor.

This chain joins TRBV20-1 and TRBJ2-2, with 8 positions matching TRBD1. There are 13 residues in the CDR3. The germline V gene has CDR1 DFQATT and CDR2 SNEGSKA (reference sequence). Trimming cost V 6 bases and J 4 bases; bases outside gene matches: 4. CDR3 sequence reads: CSADRGGTGELFF. The CDR3 DNA sequence: TGCAGTGCCGACAGGGGTGGCACCGGGGAGCTGTTTTTT.

This clonotype was detected many times. The rearrangement links TRBV24-1 to TRBJ2-5; a possible D gene is TRBD1 (6 bases). The V and J ends lost 5 bases and 5 bases respectively, with 17 bases between them. This CDR3 spans 15 amino acids. Looked up from germline, CDR1 is KGHDR and CDR2 is SFDVKD. In nucleotides, the CDR3 is TGTGCCACCAGTGTAGGTACACAAACAGGGGAGACCCAGTACTTC. Protein sequence: CATSVGTQTGETQYF.

As concerns this clonotype: This clone may be a read error of a much larger clone one base away. The chain combines TRBV7-3 with TRBJ2-3, with 9 bases matching TRBD1. There are 16 residues in the CDR3. The V gene's germline CDR1 is SGHTA and CDR2 FQGTGA. The CDR3 reads CTSSAGTGIWTDTQYF. DNA for the CDR3: TGTACCAGCAGCGCCGGGACAGGGATTTGGACAGATACGCAGTATTTT.

The chain recombines TRBV11-2 with TRBJ1-2; no firm D call. Germline CDR1 reads SGHAT; CDR2 reads FQNNGV. CDR3 size: 13 residues. V lost 5 bases to trimming and J lost 7 bases, with 14 bases between them. The CDR3 DNA sequence: TGTGCCAGCAGCGTGACATTTGCAAGTGGCTACACCTTC. Translation gives CASSVTFASGYTF.

This clonotype was seen a handful of times. The J gene is TRBJ2-7, the V gene TRBV6-1; 9 nucleotides line up with TRBD1. Germline lookup yields CDR1 MNHNS and CDR2 SASEGT. J was trimmed by 1 base and V by 6 bases; bases with no gene match: 7. This CDR3 comprises 15 residues. CDR3 bases: TGTGCCAGCAGGCCCGACAGGGGGAGGTCCTACGAGCAGTACTTC. It codes for CASRPDRGRSYEQYF.

The chain joins TRBV5-1 to TRBJ2-2, with 8 bases fitting TRBD1. CDR3 size: 15 residues. With V trimmed by 4 bases and J by 4 bases, 6 bases remained unmatched. Germline V gene data show CDR1 as SGHRS and CDR2 as YFSETQ. CDR3 DNA: TGCGCCAGCAGCATGGACAGGGCGGGCACCGGGGAGCTGTTTTTT. It yields the protein CASSMDRAGTGELFF.

The chain has TRBV24-1 and TRBJ2-6, with 7 positions matching TRBD2. CDR1 is KGHDR and CDR2 is SFDVKD in the germline V gene. J was trimmed by 2 bases and V by 4 bases; bases with no gene match: 4. This CDR3 is built from 16 residues. The CDR3 region has the DNA TGTGCCACCAGTGACACCGGACTAGCTGGGGCCAACGTCCTGACTTTC. Its translation: CATSDTGLAGANVLTF.

The genes are TRBV29-1 and TRBJ1-1; D unresolved. The CDR3 is made up of 13 amino acids. V was clipped by 4 bases and J by 10 bases, with 19 bases between them. Germline lookup yields CDR1 SQVTM and CDR2 ANQGSEA. CDR3 amino acids: CSVALRANVGAFF. The CDR3 DNA reads as TGCAGCGTTGCTTTGCGGGCAAATGTTGGAGCTTTCTTT.

The CDR3 sequence: CASSLAAGGRYTF. As DNA, the CDR3 is TGTGCCAGCAGCTTGGCGGCAGGGGGCCGCTACACCTTC. The chain carries TRBV5-6 and TRBJ1-2, with 8 bases aligning to TRBD1. J lost 9 bases, V lost 0 bases, and 4 bases had no gene match. In germline, CDR1 is SGHDT, CDR2 YYEEEE. CDR3 length: 13 amino acids.

This chain links TRBV18 with TRBJ2-5; 8 bases line up with TRBD1. This CDR3 has 14 residues. Losses at the gene ends were 3 bases for V and 5 bases for J; bases not matched to a gene: 5. CDR1 is KGHSH, CDR2 LQKENI, per germline. In nucleotides, the CDR3 is TGTGCCAGCTCACCTCAGGGGGCAGGCGAGACCCAGTACTTC. This codes for CASSPQGAGETQYF.

The chain employs TRBV30 and TRBJ2-3; D ambiguous. V lost 2 bases to trimming and J lost 4 bases, with 7 bases between them. The CDR3 loop spans 12 amino acids. CDR1 GTSNPN and CDR2 SVGIG come from the germline V gene (reference sequence). In nucleotides, the CDR3 is TGTGCCTGGAGTCTGATGGCAGATACGCAGTATTTT. This encodes CAWSLMADTQYF. The whole variable domain, filled in from reference TRBV30 and TRBJ2-3, reads SQTIHQWPATLVQPVGSPLSLECTVEGTSNPNLYWYRQAAGRGLQLLFYSVGIGQISSEVPQNLSASRPQDRQFILSSKKLLLSDSGFYLCAWSLMADTQYFGPGTRLTVL.

This clonotype came up many times. The genes are TRBV20-1 and TRBJ1-1; TRBD1 is a possible D gene (5 bases). This CDR3 region has 15 residues. Germline V gene sequence: CDR1 DFQATT, CDR2 SNEGSKA (reference sequence). V was trimmed by 3 bases and J by 4 bases, leaving 18 bases between them. CDR3 protein: CSASGGRGFSTEAFF. CDR3 nucleotide sequence: TGCAGTGCTAGCGGGGGTCGTGGGTTCAGCACTGAAGCTTTCTTT.

The rearrangement links TRBV2 to TRBJ1-2, with 7 bases fitting TRBD1. V lost 5 bases, J lost 0 bases, and 6 bases stayed unmatched. The CDR3 sequence is 15 residues long. The germline CDR1 and CDR2 sequences are SNHLY and FYNNEI. The CDR3 loop reads CASSRQGLANYGYTF. The CDR3 DNA sequence: TGTGCCAGCAGTCGACAGGGCTTAGCTAACTATGGCTACACCTTC.

This clonotype was seen at least ten times. The J gene is TRBJ2-1, the V gene TRBV3-1; D is ambiguous. The CDR3 runs 14 residues. From germline, CDR1 is LGHDT and CDR2 YNNKEL (reference sequence). Trimming stripped 0 bases from V and 7 bases from J, with 10 bases between. CDR3 DNA: TGTGCCAGCAGCCAAGATGGGCTTAGGAATGAGCAGTTCTTC. Its protein is CASSQDGLRNEQFF.

This clonotype was found a few times. V is TRBV6-1 and J is TRBJ1-6, with 7 bases aligning to TRBD1. This CDR3 has 15 amino acids. The V gene's germline CDR1 is MNHNS and CDR2 SASEGT. V trimming: 6 bases; J trimming: 7 bases; junction bases outside the gene matches: 9. DNA for the CDR3: TGTGCCAGCAGCACCCGGGCAGGGGGGAATTCACCCCTCCACTTT. This gives the protein CASSTRAGGNSPLHF.

The genes are TRBV19 and TRBJ2-1; 13 bases match TRBD2. Germline trimming cut 3 bases from V and 8 bases from J; bases unmatched to any gene: 4. CDR1 LNHDA and CDR2 SQIVND come from the germline V gene (reference sequence). The CDR3 consists of 15 residues. The CDR3 sequence: CASSMGGLAGHEQFF. The CDR3, as DNA: TGTGCCAGTAGTATGGGGGGACTAGCGGGACATGAGCAGTTCTTC.

At least ten counts were recorded for this clonotype. The chain has TRBV7-2 and TRBJ1-5; D uncertain. Trimming took 7 bases from V and 3 from J, leaving 10 bases between them. This CDR3 is 13 amino acids long. Germline CDR1 SGHTA, CDR2 FQGNSA. CDR3 region: CASTAAINQPQHF. For the CDR3, the DNA is TGTGCCAGCACTGCGGCAATCAATCAGCCCCAGCATTTT.

This clonotype was detected only a few times. This sequence joins TRBV6-4 and TRBJ2-3; 8 bases are shared with TRBD2. Germline V gene data show CDR1 as MRHNA and CDR2 as SNTAGT. The CDR3 contains 15 residues. The V and J ends lost 6 bases and 7 bases, in that order; junction bases with no gene match: 12. The CDR3 nucleotides are TGTGCCAGCAGCCCCTCTCCGGGGGGGCTAAATACGCAGTATTTT. Its translation is CASSPSPGGLNTQYF.

The chain employs TRBV27 and TRBJ2-3, with 8 bases aligning to TRBD2. The germline V gene has CDR1 MNHEY and CDR2 SMNVEV (reference sequence). After removal of 3 bases from V and 4 bases from J, the junction contained 3 bases not matched to a gene. This CDR3 region has 14 residues. The CDR3 DNA follows: TGTGCCAGCAGTTTCGGGGGGGACGCAGATACGCAGTATTTT. This codes for CASSFGGDADTQYF.

V gene TRBV6-1 combines with J gene TRBJ1-6; 7 bases are shared with TRBD1. Per germline, CDR1 MNHNS and CDR2 SASEGT. Trimming removed 6 bases from V and 7 bases from J; junction bases left unmatched: 6. CDR3 size: 14 residues. CDR3 in amino acids: CASSWDSLNSPLHF. The CDR3 DNA reads as TGTGCCAGCAGCTGGGACAGCCTGAATTCACCCCTCCACTTT.

The rearrangement joins TRBV6-5 to TRBJ1-1; 8 nucleotides agree with TRBD1. This CDR3 spans 14 amino acids. Germline V lookup: CDR1 MNHEY, CDR2 SVGAGI. The V segment lost 4 bases and the J segment 1 base; nucleotides outside the gene matches: 2. The CDR3 DNA reads TGTGCCAGCAGTTTCACAGGGGGGAACACTGAAGCTTTCTTT. This sequence encodes CASSFTGGNTEAFF.

J is TRBJ2-1 and V is TRBV5-4, with D possibly TRBD1 on 6 matching bases. This CDR3 contains 14 residues. Trimming took off 4 bases at V and 8 bases at J, with 16 bases between the two ends. The germline V gene has CDR1 SGHNT and CDR2 YYREEE (reference sequence). This chain's CDR3 is CASSRWAEGDEQFF. The CDR3 coding sequence is TGTGCCAGCAGCCGTTGGGCCGAGGGGGATGAGCAGTTCTTC.